This T cell receptor beta chain is drawn from a study of blood T cell repertoires in COVID-19. This CDR3 region has 15 residues. The V and J ends lost 5 bases and 2 bases, in that order; junction bases with no gene match: 5. The V gene's germline CDR1 is SGHAT and CDR2 FQNNGV. Assay: immunoSEQ multiplex PCR; the TCRdb copy retains only in-frame clones and omits some. The table shows approximately 290,000 clones, with about 80% occurring only once. The sequence derives from a person aged 70 to 79 with COVID-19, enrolled during active disease. The V call is TRBV11-2, the J call TRBJ2-3; 9 bases are shared with TRBD1. Sample: peripheral blood. CDR3 sequence reads: CASSPTGGYTDTQYF. The CDR3 DNA sequence: TGTGCCAGCAGCCCTACAGGGGGCTACACAGATACGCAGTATTTT.